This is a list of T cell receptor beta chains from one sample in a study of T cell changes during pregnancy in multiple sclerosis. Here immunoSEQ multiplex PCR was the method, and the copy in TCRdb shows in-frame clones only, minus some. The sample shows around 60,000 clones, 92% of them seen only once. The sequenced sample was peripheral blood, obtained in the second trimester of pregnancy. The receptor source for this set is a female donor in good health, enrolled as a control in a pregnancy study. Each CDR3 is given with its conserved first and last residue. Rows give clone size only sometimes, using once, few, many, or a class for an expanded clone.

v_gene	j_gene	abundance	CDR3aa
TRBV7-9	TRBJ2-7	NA	CASSLPASYEQYF
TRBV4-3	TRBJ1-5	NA	CASSQDLGSGGNQPQHF
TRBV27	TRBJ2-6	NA	CASRVSGQQGPSSGANVLTF
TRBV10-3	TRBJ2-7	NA	CAIRPLSGRVDEQYF
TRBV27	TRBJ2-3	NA	CASSLLAPTRTDTQYF
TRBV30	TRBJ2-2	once	CAWTRPGTGYHPLTGELFF
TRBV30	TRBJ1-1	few	CAWRAGAPNTEAFF
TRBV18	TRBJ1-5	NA	CASSLDKGALGNQPQHF
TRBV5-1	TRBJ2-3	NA	CASSLDRSASTDTQYF
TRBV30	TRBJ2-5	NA	CAWSVKLGQGGVETQYF
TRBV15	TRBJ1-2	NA	CATSRDQGVRQNYGYTF
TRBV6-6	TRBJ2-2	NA	CASTLTGTGELFF
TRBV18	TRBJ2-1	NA	CASSPPTGFNEQFF
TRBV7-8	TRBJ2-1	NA	CASSLAARLAGGSYNEQFF
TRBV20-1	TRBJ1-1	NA	CSARLDREAFF
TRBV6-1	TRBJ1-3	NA	CASSEVGSPSGNTIYF
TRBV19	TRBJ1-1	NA	CASSISENTEAFF
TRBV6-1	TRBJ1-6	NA	CASSFVQGGDSPLHF
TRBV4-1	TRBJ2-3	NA	CASSQEDRLHTQYF
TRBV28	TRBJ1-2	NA	CASSLSTIYGYTF
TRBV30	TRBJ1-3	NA	CAWSQAGGSGNTIYF
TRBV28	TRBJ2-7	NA	CASSPGDSGKSYEQYF
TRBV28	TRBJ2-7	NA	CASSLRRYEQYF
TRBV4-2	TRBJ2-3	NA	CASSHISGRVTDTQYF
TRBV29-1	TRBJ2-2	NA	CSVDRGAGDTGELFF
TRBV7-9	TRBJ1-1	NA	CASSLTSGANTEAFF
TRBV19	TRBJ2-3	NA	CASSRTSGSLDTQYF
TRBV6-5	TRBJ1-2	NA	CASSRTVALGYGYTF